These 3 T cell receptor beta chains originate from one sample sequenced in a study of blood T cell repertoires in COVID-19. The method was immunoSEQ multiplex PCR; TCRdb's version includes in-frame clones alone and lacks a portion of them. The repertoire holds fewer than 50,000 clones, with 69% as singletons. The sequenced sample consisted of peripheral blood. These receptors were obtained from an elderly man with acute or convalescent COVID-19.

This chain uses TRBV10-2 with TRBJ1-5; no clear D gene. Germline CDR1 is WSHSY and CDR2 is SAAADI. The CDR3 loop spans 15 amino acids. V was cut by 4 bases and J by 4 bases, with 14 bases left in between. CDR3 region: CASSALGSTNQPQHF. The CDR3 DNA sequence: TGCGCCAGCAGTGCCCTAGGTTCCACTAATCAGCCCCAGCATTTT.

This clone showed up just a few times. The genes are TRBV12-3 or TRBV12-4 and TRBJ1-1, with D uncertain. V dropped 5 bases and J dropped 2 bases, with 9 bases sitting between them. This CDR3 comprises 13 residues. This CDR3 is CASSPRFNTEAFF. The CDR3 bases are TGTGCCAGCAGTCCGCGATTCAACACTGAAGCTTTCTTT.

The rearrangement links TRBV7-9 to TRBJ2-1, with 9 bases identical to TRBD1. Germline-derived CDR1 and CDR2 are SEHNR and FQNEAQ (reference sequence). The ends lost 4 bases at V and 9 bases at J; junction bases unmatched: 7. The CDR3 has 14 residues. CDR3 region: CASSSDRGWSEQFF. The CDR3 region has the DNA TGTGCCAGCAGCTCGGACAGGGGTTGGAGTGAGCAGTTCTTC.